These 22 T cell receptor beta chains came from one sample sequenced in a study of long-term antiretroviral therapy in people with HIV. Run at survey level, the immunoSEQ assay was version v3.0. The repertoire was sequenced with immunoSEQ multiplex PCR; TCRdb's copy has only in-frame clones and lacks some. The sample shows fewer than 20,000 clones, about 78% of them seen only once. Sequencing used unsorted PBMCs, obtained 0.3 years after starting antiretroviral therapy. Receptors were obtained from a woman aged 45-65 years with HIV.

The genes are TRBV5-6 and TRBJ2-1, with D possibly being TRBD1 or TRBD2 (6 bases each). Trimming left V 5 bases short and J 6 bases short, with 15 bases between. The CDR3 length is 14 residues. Germline V gene sequence: CDR1 SGHDT, CDR2 YYEEEE. Written as DNA, the CDR3 is TGTGCCAGCAGGCCGGTGGGGGGCCGCAATGAGCAGTTCTTC. Protein sequence: CASRPVGGRNEQFF.

This rearrangement joins TRBV6-5 to TRBJ1-1; no firm D call. The CDR3 loop spans 14 amino acids. Germline CDR1 reads MNHEY; CDR2 reads SVGAGI. Trimming shortened V by 3 bases and J by 2 bases, and 10 bases separated the two germline ends. CDR3 nucleotide sequence: TGTGCCAGCAGTTATGGTTGGGGAAACACTGAAGCTTTCTTT. Translated: CASSYGWGNTEAFF.

The rearrangement joins TRBV5-1 to TRBJ2-1; D is ambiguous. CDR1 SGHRS and CDR2 YFSETQ come from the germline V gene. Trimming took 0 bases from V and 8 from J, leaving 9 bases between them. This CDR3 comprises 13 residues. Here the CDR3 DNA reads TGCGCCAGCAGCTTGGCGACGGTGGATGAGCAGTTCTTC. Its protein product is CASSLATVDEQFF.

DNA for the CDR3: TGTGCCAGCTCCAAATCGGGAGAACGGGGGGAGCTGTTTTTT. Protein product: CASSKSGERGELFF. The chain carries TRBV18 and TRBJ2-2; possibly TRBD2 for D (6 bases). The length of the CDR3 is 14 residues. Germline-derived CDR1 and CDR2 are KGHSH and LQKENI. V lost 6 bases, J lost 8 bases, and 16 bases lay in between.

The V gene is TRBV6-5, the J gene TRBJ2-1; 7 bases fit TRBD2. CDR3 length: 14 amino acids. The V segment lost 8 bases and the J segment 4 bases; nucleotides outside the gene matches: 8. Germline CDR1 and CDR2: MNHEY and SVGAGI. The CDR3 reads CASGGGTGYNEQFF. The CDR3 DNA sequence: TGTGCCAGCGGGGGGGGGACGGGTTACAATGAGCAGTTCTTC.

This sequence joins TRBV5-6 and TRBJ2-7; 9 nucleotides agree with TRBD1. The CDR3 totals 14 residues. Germline CDR1 and CDR2: SGHDT and YYEEEE. The junction had 8 bases not matched to a gene; V was cut back by 5 bases and J by 5 bases. CDR3 DNA: TGTGCCAGCAGTTCCTGGGACAGGGACCACGAGCAGTACTTC. Encoded protein: CASSSWDRDHEQYF.

This clone was picked up a small number of times. CDR3 nucleotide sequence: TGTGCCAGCAGTGAATCAGGGGGTCATCAGCCCCAGCATTTT. It is translated as CASSESGGHQPQHF. V usage is TRBV6-1 and J usage is TRBJ1-5, with 7 bases identical to TRBD1. Germline values: CDR1 MNHNS, CDR2 SASEGT. The length of the CDR3 is 14 residues. J was trimmed by 5 bases and V by 2 bases; bases with no gene match: 3.

The chain joins TRBV15 to TRBJ1-4, with D hard to call. In germline, CDR1 is LNHNV, CDR2 YYDKDF (reference sequence). Trimming took 5 bases from V and 8 from J, leaving 12 bases between them. The CDR3 contains 13 residues. The CDR3 DNA sequence: TGTGCCACCAGCGTCCCTCCCTCCGAAAAACTGTTTTTT. It translates to CATSVPPSEKLFF.

The chain recombines TRBV10-3 with TRBJ2-7, with TRBD1 matching 7 bases. The junction had 4 bases not matched to a gene; V was cut back by 0 bases and J by 2 bases. This CDR3 comprises 15 residues. Per germline, CDR1 ENHRY and CDR2 SYGVKD. The DNA for the CDR3 is TGTGCCATCAGTGAGTCCGAGGACAGGCCCTACGAGCAGTACTTC. Translating gives CAISESEDRPYEQYF.

The rearrangement links TRBV14 to TRBJ2-5; TRBD2 aligns across 9 bases. The CDR3 contains 15 residues. Unmatched junction bases numbered 7, after V lost 6 bases and J lost 2 bases. Germline V lookup: CDR1 SGHDN, CDR2 FVKESK. In DNA, the CDR3 is TGTGCCAGCAGTCGCTTAGCGGGGGTACAAGAGACCCAGTACTTC. This encodes CASSRLAGVQETQYF.

The chain employs TRBV30 and TRBJ2-5; TRBD1 matches 8 bases. This CDR3 contains 13 residues. The trim removed 3 bases at V and 5 bases at J, leaving 5 bases unmatched. Germline CDR1 is GTSNPN and CDR2 is SVGIG (reference sequence). CDR3 DNA: TGTGCCTGGAGACAGGGGGTCCGGGAGACCCAGTACTTC. Translated: CAWRQGVRETQYF.

This clone came up a few times. The chain joins TRBV5-6 to TRBJ2-5; 14 bases agree with TRBD2. The CDR3 is made up of 16 amino acids. CDR1 is SGHDT and CDR2 is YYEEEE in the germline V gene. V lost 1 base to trimming and J lost 4 bases; unmatched junction nucleotides: 3. The CDR3 DNA sequence: TGTGCCAGCAGCTTGAGAGGGACTAGCGGGGGAGAGACCCAGTACTTC. It translates to CASSLRGTSGGETQYF.

The chain links TRBV7-9 to TRBJ2-5; D remains ambiguous. V lost 1 base, J lost 2 bases, and 5 bases lay in between. The CDR3 contains 13 residues. Germline V gives CDR1 SEHNR, CDR2 FQNEAQ (reference sequence). CDR3 coding DNA: TGTGCCAGCAGCTTAGGAGAGCAAGAGACCCAGTACTTC. It yields the protein CASSLGEQETQYF.

Concerning this clone: A read error may produce the germline difference seen at one junction end. The rearrangement uses TRBV29-1 and TRBJ2-1, with 7 bases matching TRBD2. CDR1 SQVTM and CDR2 ANQGSEA come from the germline V gene. The CDR3 extends over 13 amino acids. The CDR3: CSVEGLDYNEQFF. In DNA, the CDR3 is TGCAGCGTCGAAGGACTAGACTACAATGAGCAGTTCTTC.

The chain is built from TRBV18 and TRBJ2-5, with D maybe TRBD1 (6 bases). Germline CDR1 KGHSH, CDR2 LQKENI. The CDR3 covers 12 residues. V dropped 3 bases and J dropped 5 bases, with 7 bases sitting between them. The CDR3 is CASSPQGETQYF. The CDR3 DNA is TGTGCCAGCTCACCGCAGGGGGAGACCCAGTACTTC. The full variable domain, its missing parts supplied by reference TRBV18 and TRBJ2-5, is NAGVMQNPRHLVRRRGQEARLRCSPMKGHSHVYWYRQLPEEGLKFMVYLQKENIIDESGMPKERFSAEFPKEGPSILRIQQVVRGDSAAYFCASSPQGETQYFGPGTRLLVL.

CDR3 amino acids: CASSPSRPNTGELFF. As DNA, the CDR3 is TGTGCCAGCTCCCCTTCTAGGCCAAACACCGGGGAGCTGTTTTTT. V is TRBV6-1 and J is TRBJ2-2; D is undetermined. The CDR3 has 15 residues. Trimming stripped 8 bases from V and 2 bases from J, with 15 bases between. CDR1 is MNHNS and CDR2 is SASEGT in the germline V gene.

The V gene is TRBV9, the J gene TRBJ1-5; D gene unclear. Trimming left V 0 bases short and J 6 bases short, with 10 bases between. Per the germline V gene, CDR1 is SGDLS and CDR2 is YYNGEE. The CDR3 covers 14 residues. Here the CDR3 DNA reads TGTGCCAGCAGCGTAGGTTCTGAGTCTCAGCCCCAGCATTTT. Translated: CASSVGSESQPQHF.

The chain recombines TRBV25-1 with TRBJ2-2, with D possibly called TRBD1 or TRBD2 (5 bases each). The germline V gene encodes CDR1 MGHDK and CDR2 SYGVNS. The CDR3 runs 15 residues. The ends were cut back, 2 bases at V and 6 bases at J, with 13 bases in the middle. CDR3 residues: CASSELAGFAGELFF. The CDR3 DNA sequence: TGTGCCAGCAGTGAACTAGCAGGGTTCGCCGGGGAGCTGTTTTTT.

The sample holds one count of this clone. This sequence joins TRBV6-1 and TRBJ2-2; 8 bases map to TRBD2. V gave up 9 bases and J gave up 5 bases; unmatched junction bases: 8. CDR1 and CDR2 (germline): MNHNS, SASEGT. This CDR3 region has 14 residues. As DNA, the CDR3 is TGTGCCAGTGCGGGGGGCTTTTCTACCGGGGAGCTGTTTTTT. This gives the protein CASAGGFSTGELFF.

The chain is built from TRBV7-3 and TRBJ2-2; D may match TRBD1 or TRBD2 (5 bases each). V lost 5 bases and J lost 7, with 17 bases in between. This CDR3 contains 15 residues. Germline V gene data show CDR1 as SGHTA and CDR2 as FQGTGA. This CDR3 reads CASSTSGTRNGELFF. The CDR3 DNA follows: TGTGCCAGCAGCACTTCCGGGACCCGGAACGGGGAGCTGTTTTTT.

The CDR3 DNA reads as TGCGCCAGCAGCCCCGGGACAGCCATTAGGACCGGGGAGCTGTTTTTT. Translation gives CASSPGTAIRTGELFF. The chain has TRBV5-1 and TRBJ2-2, with 7 bases identical to TRBD1. Per the germline V gene, CDR1 is SGHRS and CDR2 is YFSETQ. The CDR3 loop spans 16 amino acids. The V gene end was trimmed by 4 bases and the J gene end by 5 bases; junction bases not matched to a gene: 11.

The genes are TRBV20-1 and TRBJ2-7; 8 bases match TRBD2. The CDR3 covers 11 residues. With 8 bases clipped from V and 10 bases from J, the junction kept 10 bases outside the gene matches. The germline CDR1 and CDR2 sequences are DFQATT and SNEGSKA (reference sequence). Written as DNA, the CDR3 is TGCAGTTTCGGGACTAGGGGAAAACAGTACTTC. Residues: CSFGTRGKQYF.